This T cell receptor beta chain was profiled in a study of Tregs in tolerant kidney transplant recipients. On the study more broadly: CD4+CD25+CD127- cells came from approximately three-day belatacept mixed lymphocyte reactions, some with approximately five-day graft donor restimulation. Antibodies separated recipient from donor cells. Findings and limits, study-wide: Validation in larger populations is needed because few patients were studied. Biological reproducibility was not directly addressed in this study.

TCRdb keeps only in-frame clones here, not all; method: immunoSEQ multiplex PCR. The sample carries roughly 19,000 clones, just over 65% recorded once. This clone is categorized as medium-sized. Its antigen is undetermined. V gave up 0 bases and J gave up 7 bases, with 18 bases separating them. The CDR3 covers 16 residues. The germline V gene encodes CDR1 MNHEY and CDR2 SVGAGI. The receptor comes from a human donor in good health. The sample comprised Tregs from blood cultured with allogeneic cells. The chain employs TRBV6-5 and TRBJ1-2; D possibly corresponds to TRBD1 (5 bases). CDR3 bases: TGTGCCAGCAGTTACTCGACGAGTTTAGGGGTTCGTGGCTACACCTTC. Translating gives CASSYSTSLGVRGYTF.